Listed below are T cell receptor beta chains from one sample, sequenced in a study of T cells in Graves' hyperthyroidism and ophthalmopathy. Using its own MiXCR run on the multiplex PCR reads, TCRdb lists one record per CDR3 protein. This table holds fewer than 550,000 distinct CDR3 sequences, 15% to 18% found once. The sample consisted of blood. The source is a woman aged 18-29 years with Graves' hyperthyroidism. CDR3s include the opening cysteine and the closing phenylalanine or tryptophan. D genes are given only for firm matches. The listing skips clone size in some rows; elsewhere it reads once, few, many or a size class.

size	V	D	J	CDR3	DNA
many	TRBV24-1	-	TRBJ2-1	CATSRANEQFF	TGTGCCACCTCCAGAGCCAATGAGCAGTTCTTC
-	TRBV5-1	TRBD2	TRBJ2-3	CASSNGGADTQYF	TGCGCCAGCAGCAACGGGGGGGCTGATACGCAGTATTTT
many	TRBV3-1	-	TRBJ2-7	CASSQVGPGKDEQYF	TGTGCCAGCAGCCAAGTTGGCCCTGGAAAGGACGAGCAGTACTTC
once	TRBV5-1	TRBD1	TRBJ1-4	CASSLRTGGLKGEKLFF	TGCGCCAGCAGCTTGAGGACAGGGGGCCTCAAAGGTGAAAAACTGTTTTTT
many	TRBV7-8	-	TRBJ1-1	CASSRTGLFTEAFF	TGTGCCAGCAGCCGCACAGGGTTATTCACTGAAGCTTTCTTT
many	TRBV12-3/TRBV12-4	-	TRBJ1-2	CASRLGFFYGYTF	TGTGCCAGCAGGTTGGGTTTCTTCTATGGCTACACCTTC
many	TRBV2	-	TRBJ2-7	CASSTRDLRREQYF	TGTGCCAGCAGTACCCGGGACCTCCGGCGGGAGCAGTACTTC
many	TRBV2	-	TRBJ1-5	CASSDRGWEPQHF	TGTGCCAGCAGTGACAGGGGTTGGGAGCCCCAGCATTTT
many	TRBV7-2	-	TRBJ1-2	CASSLRHGPGGYTF	TGTGCCAGCAGCTTACGACACGGCCCTGGAGGCTACACCTTC
-	TRBV5-6	TRBD1	TRBJ2-3	CASSAGTGGENTQYF	TGTGCCAGCAGCGCCGGGACAGGGGGCGAGAATACGCAGTATTTT
many	TRBV9	TRBD1	TRBJ2-2	CASRDGTANTGELFF	TGTGCCAGCAGGGACGGGACAGCAAACACCGGGGAGCTGTTTTTT
many	TRBV11-2	-	TRBJ2-3	CASSLASSTDTQYF	TGTGCCAGCAGCTTAGCTAGCAGCACAGATACGCAGTATTTT
-	TRBV7-9	TRBD2	TRBJ2-2	CASSSPGLAETGELFF	TGTGCCAGCAGCTCCCCGGGACTAGCCGAAACCGGGGAGCTGTTTTTT
-	TRBV3-1	-	TRBJ2-5	CASSNVRVSSPKTQYF	TGTGCCAGCAGCAACGTAAGGGTCTCCTCTCCAAAGACCCAGTACTTC
many	TRBV2	-	TRBJ1-2	CASSESAVSNYGYTF	TGTGCCAGCAGTGAATCCGCAGTTTCTAACTATGGCTACACCTTC
-	TRBV5-1	TRBD2	TRBJ2-3	CASSRSQRGGDTQYF	TGTGCCAGCAGCCGATCACAGCGGGGGGGGGATACGCAGTATTTT
-	TRBV30	TRBD2	TRBJ2-3	CAWRVISGDPTQYF	TGTGCCTGGAGAGTCATTAGCGGGGACCCTACGCAGTATTTT
many	TRBV5-8	TRBD1	TRBJ2-7	CASSPGTAQLGEQYF	TGTGCCAGCAGCCCGGGGACAGCTCAACTAGGCGAGCAGTACTTC
many	TRBV10-3	TRBD2	TRBJ2-3	CAISELGLAGSTDTQYF	TGTGCCATCAGTGAATTGGGACTAGCGGGTAGCACAGATACGCAGTATTTT
many	TRBV20-1	-	TRBJ2-2	CSARDPRVGELFF	TGCAGTGCTAGAGATCCGCGGGTGGGGGAGCTGTTTTTT
-	TRBV12-3/TRBV12-4	TRBD1	TRBJ1-1	CASSPWDREGAFF	TGTGCCAGCAGTCCCTGGGACAGGGAGGGAGCTTTCTTT
many	TRBV5-1	-	TRBJ2-5	CASSLTTGYQETQYF	TGCGCCAGCAGCTTGACTACGGGGTATCAAGAGACCCAGTACTTC
many	TRBV6-1	TRBD1	TRBJ2-7	CASRHRHRGPSYEQYF	TGTGCCAGCAGACACCGCCACAGGGGCCCCTCCTACGAGCAGTACTTC
many	TRBV2	-	TRBJ1-5	CASSGPLPHQPQHF	TGTGCCAGCAGTGGGCCTTTACCCCATCAGCCCCAGCATTTT
many	TRBV2	TRBD1	TRBJ2-1	CASRELPGQENEQFF	TGTGCCAGCAGGGAGCTGCCGGGACAGGAGAATGAGCAGTTCTTC
many	TRBV27	-	TRBJ2-7	CASTLSSYEQYF	TGTGCCAGCACCCTTAGCTCCTACGAGCAGTACTTC
few	TRBV20-1	TRBD2	TRBJ2-7	CSALGLAGFNEQYF	TGCAGTGCTCTCGGACTAGCGGGGTTCAACGAGCAGTACTTC
-	TRBV19	-	TRBJ2-5	CASSNLQETQYF	TGTGCCAGTAGCAATCTTCAAGAGACCCAGTACTTC
many	TRBV7-8	-	TRBJ1-5	CASSLQGFRDSNQPQHF	TGTGCCAGCAGCTTACAGGGATTCAGGGATAGCAATCAGCCCCAGCATTTT
-	TRBV11-1	-	TRBJ2-7	CASSFGEISYEQYF	TGTGCCAGCAGCTTTGGGGAAATCTCCTACGAGCAGTACTTC
-	TRBV19	-	TRBJ1-5	CASSMVPPRGQPQHF	TGTGCCAGTAGTATGGTCCCTCCAAGGGGTCAGCCCCAGCATTTT
-	TRBV10-1	-	TRBJ1-4	CASSDRLTNGKLFF	TGCGCCAGCAGTGACCGTCTAACTAATGGAAAACTGTTTTTT
many	TRBV19	TRBD2	TRBJ2-1	CASSIRRTSGRVEQFF	TGTGCCAGTAGTATACGGCGAACTAGCGGGAGGGTTGAGCAGTTCTTC
many	TRBV2	-	TRBJ2-1	CASGLSRINEQFF	TGTGCCAGCGGACTTAGCAGAATCAATGAGCAGTTCTTC
-	TRBV5-8	-	TRBJ1-6	CANSLEGGGSPLHF	TGTGCCAACAGCTTGGAGGGGGGCGGTTCACCCCTCCACTTT
many	TRBV28	-	TRBJ1-5	CASRGDELPNQPQHF	TGTGCCAGCCGGGGGGACGAACTCCCGAATCAGCCCCAGCATTTT
many	TRBV28	-	TRBJ2-3	CASTSTGTQYF	TGTGCCAGCACCTCCACGGGTACGCAGTATTTT
many	TRBV12-3/TRBV12-4	-	TRBJ1-1	CASSLNGAGNTEAFF	TGTGCCAGCAGTTTAAATGGGGCGGGGAACACTGAAGCTTTCTTT
many	TRBV3-1	-	TRBJ1-2	CASSQDASANVDGYTF	TGTGCCAGCAGCCAAGATGCGTCAGCCAATGTCGATGGCTACACCTTC
-	TRBV9	-	TRBJ1-6	CTSSVAVGGNNSPLHF	TGTACCAGCAGCGTAGCAGTCGGGGGTAATAATTCACCCCTCCACTTT
-	TRBV27	-	TRBJ1-5	CASGPIGNQPQHF	TGTGCCAGCGGCCCCATCGGCAATCAGCCCCAGCATTTT
many	TRBV6-1	-	TRBJ2-2	CASREGGRNTGELFF	TGTGCCAGCAGAGAGGGGGGAAGGAACACCGGGGAGCTGTTTTTT
many	TRBV7-9	TRBD2	TRBJ2-5	CASSAGTSLETQYF	TGTGCCAGCAGCGCCGGGACTAGCCTGGAGACCCAGTACTTC
-	TRBV3-1	-	TRBJ1-2	CASSQDGVRNGYTF	TGTGCCAGCAGCCAAGATGGAGTTCGAAATGGCTACACCTTC
many	TRBV11-2	-	TRBJ2-1	CASSSTHEQFF	TGTGCCAGCAGTTCGACCCACGAGCAGTTCTTC
many	TRBV20-1	TRBD1	TRBJ1-6	CSATLATGEGDSPLHF	TGCAGTGCTACCTTAGCGACAGGGGAGGGTGATTCACCCCTCCACTTT
many	TRBV6-1	-	TRBJ1-2	CASSPDGDTFYGYTF	TGTGCCAGCAGTCCGGACGGGGACACCTTCTATGGCTACACCTTC
many	TRBV2	-	TRBJ1-4	CASRLGATNEKLFF	TGTGCCAGCCGGCTAGGGGCTACTAATGAAAAACTGTTTTTT
few	TRBV20-1	-	TRBJ2-7	CSARLPGGGSSYEQYF	TGCAGTGCTAGACTCCCGGGGGGCGGATCGTCCTACGAGCAGTACTTC
few	TRBV6-2/TRBV6-3	-	TRBJ2-5	CASRRSEETQYF	TGTGCCAGCAGACGGAGCGAAGAGACCCAGTACTTC